The present T cell receptor beta chain was sequenced within a study of blood T cells in healthy people across ages. Study-wide results and limits: Versus aged donors, long-lived donors had higher diversity and more naive CD4+ cells.

This clonotype was seen more than once but under ten times. Its antigen is still unknown. A second PCR, run for roughly 6 to 11 cycles, used a sample-barcoded 5' primer plus a J-beta primer mix. Every single cDNA molecule received a tag from a template-switch adaptor with 12 random nucleotides. TCRdb re-called the 5' RACE reads through MiXCR, storing one row per CDR3 protein. Here the sample spans about 1.8 million distinct CDR3 sequences, about 49% being singletons. Drawing of peripheral blood yielded ten milliliters from each donor. Each sample gave at least 6.5 million isolated PBMCs. This TCR came from a woman aged 35 to 49 in good health. Input material: blood.

CDR3 sequence reads: CASSSNRGTSSYEQYF. As DNA, the CDR3 is TGTGCCAGCAGCTCTAATAGGGGGACTAGTTCCTACGAGCAGTACTTC. This chain connects TRBV27 to TRBJ2-7, with 8 bases fitting TRBD2. The germline V gene has CDR1 MNHEY and CDR2 SMNVEV (reference sequence). Trimming at V came to 6 bases and at J to 1 base, leaving 11 bases not matched to a gene. The CDR3 has 16 residues.